This T cell receptor beta chain was retrieved from a study of T cell changes during pregnancy in multiple sclerosis. Germline CDR1 and CDR2: WSHSY and SAAADI. J lost 2 bases, V lost 2 bases, and 4 bases had no gene match. CDR3 length: 15 residues. Data came from immunoSEQ multiplex PCR; TCRdb stores just in-frame clones and leaves some out. The sample yields tens of thousands of clones, 80% to 95% seen once. This clone was detected a few times. The receptor's source is a female donor with multiple sclerosis, enrolled in a pregnancy study. The chain carries TRBV10-2 and TRBJ2-5, with 8 bases that match TRBD2. Sequenced material: CD4+ T cells from peripheral blood mononuclear cells, taken after pregnancy. The CDR3 sequence: CASSEVAGGQETQYF. The CDR3 nucleotides are TGCGCCAGCAGTGAGGTGGCGGGGGGTCAAGAGACCCAGTACTTC.